This T cell receptor (beta chain) stems from a study of cytomegalovirus exposure and HLA in healthy donors. Study background: Counted in an early data release were approximately 85 million unique TCRs from HLA-typed donors.

The CDR3 covers 12 residues. V lost 3 bases to trimming and J lost 5 bases, with 8 bases between them. Per the germline V gene, CDR1 is SGHTA and CDR2 is FQGNSA. PCR primers comprised 60 Vbeta and 13 Jbeta primers. The assay was immunoSEQ multiplex PCR, and TCRdb's table has in-frame clones only and misses some. The listing contains approximately 190,000 clones. This sequence was found in a young man in good health and CMV-seronegative. The sample was PBMCs. The chain is built from TRBV7-2 and TRBJ2-7, with D maybe TRBD2 (5 bases). The CDR3 spells CASSFGGHEQYF. DNA of the CDR3: TGTGCCAGCAGCTTTGGAGGTCACGAGCAGTACTTC. Drawing the rest from reference TRBV7-2 and TRBJ2-7, the complete variable domain is GAGVSQSPSNKVTEKGKDVELRCDPISGHTALYWYRQSLGQGLEFLIYFQGNSAPDKSGLPSDRFSAERTGGSVSTLTIQRTQQEDSAVYLCASSFGGHEQYFGPGTRLTVT.